These 29 T cell receptor beta chains were all obtained from the same sample, sequenced in a study of regulatory T cells in long-lasting Graves disease. Time point defined: persistent/refractory GD, antithyroid drugs over 5 years with positive TRAb. Extracted RNA from PBMCs served as the source of the TCR library. Assembly of TCR beta libraries relied on iRepertoire HTBI primers together with Arm-PCR of CDR3 regions. Via MiXCR, TCRdb re-called the multiplex PCR reads, giving one row per CDR3 protein. The sample has about 470,000 distinct CDR3 sequences; around 21% are singletons. The starting material was peripheral blood mononuclear cells (PBMCs), obtained when the disease was refractory, from a patient treated with antithyroid drugs. These receptors originate from a female donor with Graves disease.

The chain combines TRBV4-1 with TRBJ2-7, with TRBD2 matching 9 bases. V was pared by 6 bases and J by 4 bases, with 13 bases of the junction left unmatched. This CDR3 has 16 residues. Per germline, CDR1 MGHRA and CDR2 YSYEKL. CDR3 in amino acids: CASSSHTGTSSYEQYF. Written as DNA, the CDR3 is TGCGCCAGCAGTTCACACACCGGGACTAGCTCGTACGAGCAGTACTTC.

The chain combines TRBV7-2 with TRBJ2-3; D is perhaps TRBD2 (5 bases). Trimming took off 8 bases at V and 0 bases at J, with 18 bases between the two ends. This CDR3 has 16 residues. The V gene's germline CDR1 is SGHTA and CDR2 FQGNSA. The CDR3 region is CASPPGSSLSTDTQYF. In nucleotides, the CDR3 is TGTGCCAGCCCGCCGGGAAGCTCCCTCAGCACAGATACGCAGTATTTT.

In this sample, this clonotype turned up a few times. The chain has TRBV25-1 and TRBJ2-5, with 12 nucleotides matching TRBD2. The CDR3 extends over 18 amino acids. Per germline, CDR1 MGHDK and CDR2 SYGVNS. Trimming removed 1 base from V and 5 bases from J; junction bases left unmatched: 11. The DNA of the CDR3 is TGTGCCAGCAGTGAATTGGCTATGGGACTAGCGGGTCTGGAGACCCAGTACTTC. Amino acid sequence: CASSELAMGLAGLETQYF.

V and J are TRBV5-1 and TRBJ2-4; 10 bases align to TRBD1. The germline gives CDR1 SGHRS, CDR2 YFSETQ. J was trimmed by 0 bases and V by 3 bases; bases with no gene match: 9. CDR3 length equals 18 residues. The CDR3 DNA sequence: TGCGCCAGCAGCTCCGGGACAGGGGCTGGGCTAGCCAAAAACATTCAGTACTTC. It encodes CASSSGTGAGLAKNIQYF.

The chain couples TRBV4-1 to TRBJ2-2; 7 bases are shared with TRBD2. Trimming removed 1 base from V and 6 bases from J; junction bases left unmatched: 2. The length of the CDR3 is 14 residues. CDR1 is MGHRA, CDR2 YSYEKL, per germline. The CDR3 region is CASSQVLAAGELFF. DNA of the CDR3: TGCGCCAGCAGCCAAGTCCTAGCGGCCGGGGAGCTGTTTTTT.

This clonotype came up many times. The V call is TRBV7-8, the J call TRBJ2-7; the D is unclear. CDR1 and CDR2 (germline): SGHVS, FQNEAQ. V was shortened by 7 bases and J by 1 base, with 17 bases between the two germline ends. This CDR3 is built from 15 residues. Written as DNA, the CDR3 is TGTGCCAGCACCCAACCGGAACGGGCTTCCTACGAGCAGTACTTC. Its translation: CASTQPERASYEQYF.

On this clonotype itself: This may come from a read error, since a much larger clone is one base off. The chain uses TRBV28 and TRBJ2-7; 11 bases line up with TRBD1. Germline lookup yields CDR1 MDHEN and CDR2 SYDVKM. The CDR3 loop spans 12 amino acids. CDR3 residues: CAGRTGGIEQYF. CDR3 in DNA: TGTGCCGGCAGGACAGGGGGCATTGAGCAGTACTTC.

This clonotype has at least ten counts. The chain couples TRBV7-2 to TRBJ1-5, with D hard to call. This CDR3 comprises 15 residues. Germline-derived CDR1 and CDR2 are SGHTA and FQGNSA. The V gene lost 4 bases and the J gene lost 4 bases, with 14 bases spanning the gap. CDR3 nucleotides: TGTGCCAGCAGCTCAGAAGGAGCCGGTAATCAGCCCCAGCATTTT. Amino acid sequence: CASSSEGAGNQPQHF.

This clonotype was seen a handful of times. The chain recombines TRBV5-8 with TRBJ1-5; D might be TRBD1 (5 bases). Trimming took off 3 bases at V and 4 bases at J, with 14 bases between the two ends. Germline V gene data show CDR1 as SGHTS and CDR2 as YDEGEE. The CDR3 totals 15 residues. The CDR3 here is CASSSNRTKNQPQHF. The CDR3 DNA sequence: TGTGCCAGCAGCTCGAACAGGACCAAAAATCAGCCCCAGCATTTT.

The CDR3, as DNA: TGCGCCAGCAGCCAAGGAGGGGGGAAGTCCCACACCTTC. It is translated as CASSQGGGKSHTF. The chain employs TRBV4-1 and TRBJ1-2, with a tentative D call TRBD1 (6 bases). There are 13 residues in the CDR3. V lost 1 base and J 12 bases, leaving 15 bases between the germline ends. The V gene's germline CDR1 is MGHRA and CDR2 YSYEKL.

This clonotype was picked up a small number of times. This chain links TRBV27 with TRBJ2-7; D remains unclear. CDR3 length: 14 amino acids. The germline gives CDR1 MNHEY, CDR2 SMNVEV (reference sequence). Trimming left V 0 bases short and J 0 bases short, with 6 bases between. Here the CDR3 reads CASSLSQNSYEQYF. CDR3 DNA: TGTGCCAGCAGTTTATCACAAAACTCCTACGAGCAGTACTTC.

This clonotype was observed many times. The chain uses TRBV28 and TRBJ1-2; D is perhaps TRBD1 (5 bases). V was clipped by 3 bases and J by 8 bases, with 16 bases between them. The CDR3 has 14 amino acids. Looked up from germline, CDR1 is MDHEN and CDR2 is SYDVKM. CDR3: CASSFAAGRDGYTF. The CDR3 DNA sequence: TGTGCCAGCAGTTTTGCGGCAGGGAGGGACGGCTACACCTTC.

The CDR3 sequence: CASSPGLANYGEQFF. The CDR3 DNA reads as TGTGCCAGCAGCCCCGGACTAGCGAACTACGGGGAGCAGTTCTTC. J is TRBJ2-1 and V is TRBV12-3 or TRBV12-4; 9 positions match TRBD2. The CDR3 runs to 15 residues. V shed 6 bases, J shed 10 bases, and the junction held 13 bases outside the gene matches.

This clonotype was recorded many times. The rearrangement links TRBV20-1 to TRBJ2-5; D gene unclear. This CDR3 contains 13 residues. Germline V gene lookup returns CDR1 DFQATT and CDR2 SNEGSKA (reference sequence). V dropped 1 base and J dropped 1 base, with 7 bases sitting between them. The DNA of the CDR3 is TGCAGTGCTAGAGTCCGCAGCCAAGAGACCCAGTACTTC. Encoded protein: CSARVRSQETQYF.

The chain links TRBV10-2 to TRBJ2-6; D is unclear. Trimming took 6 bases from V and 0 from J, leaving 9 bases between them. Germline V gives CDR1 WSHSY, CDR2 SAAADI. This CDR3 spans 15 amino acids. CDR3 region: CASSGFDSGANVLTF. The CDR3 DNA sequence: TGCGCCAGCAGCGGATTTGACTCTGGGGCCAACGTCCTGACTTTC.

This clonotype was counted at least ten times. J is TRBJ2-5 and V is TRBV6-2 or TRBV6-3; 13 positions match TRBD2. V lost 2 bases and J lost 5; bases outside the gene matches: 2. The CDR3 spans 15 residues. Germline V gene data show CDR1 as MNHEY and CDR2 as SVGEGT. CDR3 region: CASSYGLAGVETQYF. The CDR3 nucleotides read TGTGCCAGCAGTTACGGACTAGCGGGAGTGGAGACCCAGTACTTC.

The chain uses TRBV7-2 and TRBJ2-3, with D uncertain. V was clipped by 4 bases and J by 2 bases, with 4 bases between them. The V gene's germline CDR1 is SGHTA and CDR2 FQGNSA. This CDR3 contains 12 residues. This chain's CDR3 is CASSYNTDTQYF. The CDR3 bases are TGTGCCAGCAGCTATAACACAGATACGCAGTATTTT.

This chain uses TRBV6-1 with TRBJ1-5, with D perhaps TRBD1 (6 bases). Germline CDR1 is MNHNS and CDR2 is SASEGT. Trimming stripped 4 bases from V and 4 bases from J, with 17 bases between. CDR3 length: 16 residues. CDR3 DNA sequence: TGTGCCAGCAGTGGAAACGTACAGGGCCCGAATCAGCCCCAGCATTTT. Translated: CASSGNVQGPNQPQHF.

At least ten counts were recorded for this clonotype. V usage is TRBV6-2 or TRBV6-3 and J usage is TRBJ2-7, with 8 nucleotides matching TRBD1. The CDR3 runs to 14 residues. The germline gives CDR1 MNHEY, CDR2 SVGEGT. Losses at the gene ends were 3 bases for V and 4 bases for J; bases not matched to a gene: 5. The CDR3 region is CASSYRTGRYEQYF. The CDR3 coding sequence is TGTGCCAGCAGTTATCGGACAGGGAGGTACGAGCAGTACTTC.

This clonotype was seen ten or more times. The J gene is TRBJ2-7, the V gene TRBV2, with D tentatively TRBD1 (5 bases). Trimming stripped 6 bases from V and 1 base from J, with 10 bases between. The CDR3 consists of 13 residues. In germline, CDR1 is SNHLY, CDR2 FYNNEI. This CDR3 is CASRTDTSYEQYF. The CDR3 DNA reads TGTGCCAGCAGGACGGACACATCCTACGAGCAGTACTTC.

This clonotype was picked up many times. This chain joins TRBV11-2 and TRBJ1-5, with D tentatively TRBD1 (5 bases). Germline CDR1 and CDR2: SGHAT and FQNNGV. The V gene lost 1 base and the J gene lost 3 bases, with 7 bases spanning the gap. This CDR3 contains 14 residues. CDR3 bases: TGTGCCAGCAGCTTAGCAGGGATCAATCAGCCCCAGCATTTT. Translation: CASSLAGINQPQHF.

This clonotype has ten or more counts. The chain couples TRBV7-8 to TRBJ1-6, with 9 bases lining up with TRBD1. CDR1 and CDR2 (germline): SGHVS, FQNEAQ. The CDR3 is 15 amino acids. V dropped 4 bases and J dropped 9; count of bases not matched to a gene: 7. The CDR3 protein is CASSSTGQGFSPLHF. CDR3 in DNA: TGTGCCAGCAGCTCGACGGGACAGGGATTTTCACCCCTCCACTTT.

This clonotype has a handful of counts. The chain uses TRBV7-9 and TRBJ2-5, with 10 bases aligning to TRBD1. Unmatched junction bases numbered 6, after V lost 7 bases and J lost 4 bases. Germline assignment: CDR1 SEHNR and CDR2 FQNEAQ (reference sequence). The CDR3 spans 14 residues. The CDR3 loop reads CASIWTGGIETQYF. The DNA for the CDR3 is TGTGCCAGCATATGGACAGGGGGTATAGAGACCCAGTACTTC.

This clonotype was recorded many times. The rearrangement joins TRBV28 to TRBJ2-7; D is perhaps TRBD1 (5 bases). CDR3 length equals 13 residues. V shed 6 bases and J shed 1 base, with 10 bases lying between them. The V gene's germline CDR1 is MDHEN and CDR2 SYDVKM. Here the CDR3 DNA reads TGTGCCAGCAGACACCAGGGTTCCTACGAGCAGTACTTC. Translating gives CASRHQGSYEQYF. The variable domain in full, completed from reference TRBV28 and TRBJ2-7, reads DVKVTQSSRYLVKRTGEKVFLECVQDMDHENMFWYRQDPGLGLRLIYFSYDVKMKEKGDIPEGYSVSREKKERFSLILESASTNQTSMYLCASRHQGSYEQYFGPGTRLTVT.

A few counts support this clonotype. This chain joins TRBV20-1 and TRBJ2-2; 9 bases agree with TRBD1. Germline V gives CDR1 DFQATT, CDR2 SNEGSKA (reference sequence). V gave up 0 bases and J gave up 0 bases; unmatched junction bases: 5. CDR3 length: 17 residues. The CDR3 spells CSARDPHRGPNTGELFF. The CDR3 DNA sequence: TGCAGTGCTAGAGATCCCCACAGGGGGCCGAACACCGGGGAGCTGTTTTTT.

This clonotype was seen ten or more times. The rearrangement uses TRBV27 and TRBJ2-5; 9 nucleotides line up with TRBD2. This CDR3 comprises 15 residues. With V trimmed by 2 bases and J by 7 bases, 8 bases remained unmatched. Germline V gene data show CDR1 as MNHEY and CDR2 as SMNVEV (reference sequence). The CDR3 DNA is TGTGCCAGCAGTTTAGCGGGAGGGCCCTCGGGGACCCAGTACTTC. This translates into CASSLAGGPSGTQYF.

This clonotype has just a few counts. V usage is TRBV3-1 and J usage is TRBJ2-7; tentatively, D is TRBD1 or TRBD2 (6 bases each). The V gene lost 7 bases and the J gene lost 3 bases, with 13 bases spanning the gap. There are 13 residues in the CDR3. CDR1 LGHDT and CDR2 YNNKEL come from the germline V gene (reference sequence). The CDR3 coding sequence is TGTGCCAGCACCCGAGGGGGGAGCTACGAGCAGTACTTC. Amino acids: CASTRGGSYEQYF.

This clonotype was observed a few times. The chain's CDR3 is CSASPFGDSNYGYTF. The CDR3 bases are TGCAGTGCTAGTCCATTTGGGGACAGTAACTATGGCTACACCTTC. The chain couples TRBV20-1 to TRBJ1-2, with TRBD1 identical over 7 bases. The CDR3 totals 15 residues. Germline V gene data show CDR1 as DFQATT and CDR2 as SNEGSKA (reference sequence). V was pared by 3 bases and J by 1 base, with 8 bases of the junction left unmatched.

This clonotype was found a few times. The chain couples TRBV27 to TRBJ2-5; D unresolved. Germline V gives CDR1 MNHEY, CDR2 SMNVEV (reference sequence). The V end lost 9 bases, the J end lost 4 bases, and 21 bases lay between the germline ends. The CDR3 runs to 15 residues. CDR3 coding DNA: TGTGCCAGTGTCCCGGGTCCTGTCCCCCTAGAGACCCAGTACTTC. Translated: CASVPGPVPLETQYF.